This T cell receptor beta chain stems from a study of blood T cells in healthy people across ages. The V and J ends lost 5 bases and 4 bases respectively, with 13 bases between them. This CDR3 is built from 13 residues. Germline V gives CDR1 DFQATT, CDR2 SNEGSKA (reference sequence). Study-level findings and limits: Higher diversity and more naive CD4+ cells were features of long-lived donors, compared to aged donors.

For the second PCR, which ran for 7 to 11 cycles, a sample-barcoded 5' primer and a J-beta primer mix were used. MiXCR, run by TCRdb on the 5' RACE reads, gives a single entry per CDR3 protein. The sample yields roughly 1,700,000 distinct CDR3 sequences, roughly 30% seen once. To note about this clonotype: What it binds is unknown.

V usage is TRBV20-1 and J usage is TRBJ2-3; D not resolved. The sequence was collected from a woman aged 25-40 years in good health. Sequencing was carried out using blood. The chain's CDR3 is CSAGALAADTQYF. CDR3 coding DNA: TGCAGTGCTGGAGCCTTAGCCGCAGATACGCAGTATTTT.